This is a list of T cell receptor beta chains from one sample in a study of tumor-infiltrating lymphocytes in oesophageal squamous cell carcinoma. TCRdb processed the PCR reads anew with MiXCR; each CDR3 protein has one entry. This sample has 15,000 to 20,000 distinct CDR3 sequences, with 50% found just once. Material for sequencing was esophageal tumor tissue. These receptor sequences come from a male donor with esophageal squamous cell carcinoma. CDR3s include the opening cysteine and the closing phenylalanine or tryptophan. The D gene is left open where the match is weak. Where a row states a size, it is once, few, many or the class of an expanded clone; other rows omit it.

TRBV7-8	few	TRBD2	TRBJ2-5	CASSLGGGVTKETQYF	TGTGCCAGCAGCTTAGGGGGGGGGGTAACCAAAGAGACCCAGTACTTC
TRBV19	-	-	TRBJ1-5	CASSSRGVWISNQPQHF	TGTGCCAGTAGTTCACGGGGTGTATGGATCAGCAATCAGCCCCAGCATTTT
TRBV7-6	few	TRBD2	TRBJ2-1	CASSPFSGRFYEQFF	TGTGCCAGCAGCCCGTTTAGCGGGAGGTTCTATGAGCAGTTCTTC
TRBV7-3	-	-	TRBJ2-1	CASSLGGYYNEQFF	TGTGCCAGCAGCTTAGGGGGGTACTACAATGAGCAGTTCTTC
TRBV6-5	-	TRBD1	TRBJ2-4	CASSLEYRGASEQYF	TGTGCCAGCAGCTTAGAATACAGGGGGGCGAGTGAGCAGTACTTC
TRBV14	many	-	TRBJ2-1	CASSQQNNEQFF	TGTGCCAGCAGCCAACAGAACAATGAGCAGTTCTTC
TRBV3-1	-	-	TRBJ2-3	CASSYQPKKTDTQYF	TGTGCCAGCAGCTACCAGCCTAAAAAAACAGATACGCAGTATTTT
TRBV7-8	-	-	TRBJ2-2	CASSPGRRSTGELFF	TGTGCCAGCAGCCCTGGACGCAGGAGCACCGGGGAGCTGTTTTTT
TRBV5-1	-	TRBD1	TRBJ1-2	CASSSLDRGGYGYTF	TGCGCCAGCAGCTCCCTGGACAGGGGTGGGTATGGCTACACCTTC
TRBV6-1	many	TRBD1	TRBJ2-7	CASKYRGFGEQYF	TGTGCCAGCAAGTACAGGGGGTTCGGCGAGCAGTACTTC
TRBV2	medium-sized	-	TRBJ2-3	CASSGAERSTDTQYF	TGTGCCAGCAGTGGAGCGGAGAGGAGCACAGATACGCAGTATTTT
TRBV7-9	-	-	TRBJ2-5	CASSPGRFQETQYF	TGTGCCAGCAGCCCAGGACGGTTCCAAGAGACCCAGTACTTC
TRBV11-2	few	TRBD2	TRBJ2-5	CASSRSGTSAETQYF	TGTGCCAGCAGCCGATCCGGGACTAGCGCCGAGACCCAGTACTTC
TRBV12-3/TRBV12-4	many	TRBD2	TRBJ2-1	CASSRREENNEQFF	TGTGCCAGCAGTAGGCGGGAGGAAAACAATGAGCAGTTCTTC
TRBV7-6	-	TRBD2	TRBJ2-1	CASSLAHLADSYNEQFF	TGTGCCAGCAGCTTAGCGCACCTAGCGGACTCCTACAATGAGCAGTTCTTC
TRBV11-2	-	TRBD2	TRBJ2-1	CASSLYRLAGSSEAGEQFF	TGTGCCAGCAGCTTATACCGACTAGCGGGCTCATCGGAAGCAGGGGAGCAGTTCTTC
TRBV7-2	-	TRBD2	TRBJ2-4	CASSSQLAGEGNIQYF	TGTGCCAGCAGCTCCCAACTAGCGGGAGAAGGTAACATTCAGTACTTC
TRBV6-5	once	TRBD1	TRBJ2-7	CASRGGGQGYEQYF	TGTGCCAGCAGGGGAGGGGGACAGGGGTACGAGCAGTACTTC
TRBV7-2	-	-	TRBJ1-1	CASSLDRDTAEAFF	TGTGCCAGCAGCTTAGACAGGGATACCGCTGAAGCTTTCTTT
TRBV7-2	few	-	TRBJ2-5	CASIDSTTAQETQYF	TGTGCCAGCATCGATTCTACTACGGCCCAAGAGACCCAGTACTTC
TRBV7-3	medium-sized	TRBD2	TRBJ2-3	CASSSRLAGGVDTQYF	TGTGCCAGCAGCTCCCGACTAGCGGGAGGGGTGGATACGCAGTATTTT
TRBV28	medium-sized	TRBD2	TRBJ2-1	CASQGGSYNEQFF	TGTGCCAGCCAAGGCGGGAGCTACAATGAGCAGTTCTTC
TRBV4-3	many	-	TRBJ2-1	CASSRLGLRRDEQFF	TGCGCCAGCAGCCGCTTGGGACTCCGCCGCGATGAGCAGTTCTTC
TRBV12-3/TRBV12-4	-	-	TRBJ2-2	CASRHRQATGELFF	TGTGCCAGCCGACACCGACAGGCCACCGGGGAGCTGTTTTTT
TRBV11-3	-	TRBD2	TRBJ2-4	CASSTTGTSGGLAKNIQYF	TGTGCCAGCAGCACTACCGGGACTAGCGGGGGGCTAGCCAAAAACATTCAGTACTTC
TRBV5-1	many	-	TRBJ1-1	CASGRGRPNTEAFF	TGCGCCAGCGGCCGAGGGCGGCCAAACACTGAAGCTTTCTTT
TRBV7-4	-	TRBD2	TRBJ2-1	CASSLGLADNEQFF	TGTGCCAGCAGCTTGGGACTAGCGGACAATGAGCAGTTCTTC
TRBV7-9	many	-	TRBJ2-7	CASSPLNLGVHEQYF	TGTGCCAGCAGCCCGTTAAACCTAGGGGTCCACGAGCAGTACTTC
TRBV5-6	few	TRBD2	TRBJ2-3	CASTTPGLTRGDTQYF	TGTGCCAGCACCACGCCGGGACTAACCCGGGGAGATACGCAGTATTTT
TRBV7-2	once	-	TRBJ2-5	CASSLDRRQPQETQYF	TGTGCCAGCAGCTTAGATCGCAGGCAACCCCAAGAGACCCAGTACTTC
TRBV7-3	-	TRBD2	TRBJ2-4	CASSLGTSGGAGIQYF	TGTGCCAGCAGCCTCGGGACTAGCGGGGGGGCAGGGATTCAGTACTTC
TRBV6-1	-	-	TRBJ2-2	CASSEGAGELFF	TGTGCCAGCAGTGAAGGGGCCGGGGAGCTGTTTTTT
TRBV7-3	-	-	TRBJ2-5	CASSRRAGETQYF	TGTGCCAGCTCCCGGCGTGCCGGGGAGACCCAGTACTTC
TRBV7-8	once	-	TRBJ2-5	CASSGYETQYF	TGTGCCAGCAGCGGGTATGAGACCCAGTACTTC
TRBV27	many	-	TRBJ2-6	CASSFRREQGRAGANVLTF	TGTGCCAGCAGTTTCCGTCGAGAACAGGGCAGGGCTGGGGCCAACGTCCTGACTTTC
TRBV7-9	-	-	TRBJ2-5	CASSLGGSRNEQYF	TGTGCCAGCAGCTTAGGGGGGAGTAGGAATGAGCAGTACTTC
TRBV12-3/TRBV12-4	-	-	TRBJ1-1	CASSRAGLNTEAFF	TGTGCCAGCAGTCGGGCAGGGTTAAACACTGAAGCTTTCTTT
TRBV28	-	TRBD1	TRBJ2-1	CASSSDRVPTLYNEQFF	TGTGCCAGCAGCTCCGACAGGGTGCCTACTCTCTACAATGAGCAGTTCTTC
TRBV7-6	few	-	TRBJ2-5	CASSITQGGETQYF	TGTGCTAGCAGCATCACTCAGGGGGGAGAGACCCAGTACTTC
TRBV18	few	TRBD1	TRBJ1-1	CASSPSTGGNTEAFF	TGTGCCAGCTCACCCTCGACAGGGGGGAACACTGAAGCTTTCTTT
TRBV6-1	many	-	TRBJ1-2	CASSEQRDGYTF	TGTGCCAGCAGTGAACAGAGGGACGGCTACACCTTC
TRBV11-2	-	TRBD2	TRBJ2-3	CASSLENSAGGNF	TGTGCCAGCAGCTTAGAGAACTCGGCGGGAGGTAATTTT
TRBV7-3	-	-	TRBJ2-3	CASSLTLADTQYF	TGTGCCAGCAGCTTAACGTTGGCAGATACGCAGTATTTT
TRBV7-2	-	TRBD2	TRBJ2-1	CASSWTSGNLYNEQFF	TGTGCCAGCAGCTGGACTAGCGGGAACCTATACAATGAGCAGTTCTTC
TRBV7-2	-	-	TRBJ2-5	CASSSMPQETQYF	TGTGCCAGCAGCTCAATGCCCCAAGAGACCCAGTACTTC
TRBV6-4	many	TRBD2	TRBJ2-6	CASSGSGKGANVLTF	TGTGCCAGCAGTGGGAGCGGGAAGGGGGCCAACGTCCTGACTTTC
TRBV7-9	-	TRBD2	TRBJ2-3	CASSQHLAGGLTDTQYF	TGTGCCAGCAGCCAACACCTAGCGGGAGGGCTAACAGATACGCAGTATTTT
TRBV5-1	many	-	TRBJ2-7	CASSWGDRPYEQYF	TGCGCCAGCAGCTGGGGAGACAGGCCCTACGAGCAGTACTTC
TRBV6-5	-	-	TRBJ1-2	CASGTVVYGYTF	TGTGCCAGCGGGACGGTTGTCTATGGCTACACCTTC
TRBV7-6	once	TRBD2	TRBJ2-2	CASSLRAGGTTGELSF	TGTGCCAGCAGCTTAAGGGCGGGAGGAACGACCGGGGAGCTGTCTTTT
TRBV28	medium-sized	-	TRBJ1-4	CASSLEAGFRRNEKLFF	TGTGCCAGCAGTTTGGAGGCAGGTTTTCGAAGAAATGAAAAACTGTTTTTT
TRBV11-2	-	-	TRBJ2-5	CASSFEGETQYF	TGTGCCAGCAGCTTTGAGGGGGAGACCCAGTACTTC
TRBV24-1	-	TRBD1	TRBJ1-5	CATSDSTGLGQPQHF	TGTGCCACCAGTGATTCGACAGGGCTGGGCCAGCCCCAGCATTTT
TRBV7-2	medium-sized	-	TRBJ1-5	CASSSSNNNQPQHF	TGTGCCAGCAGCTCCTCGAATAACAATCAGCCCCAGCATTTT
TRBV7-3	-	TRBD1	TRBJ2-2	CASSPSGDRVGELFF	TGTGCCAGCAGCCCTAGTGGGGACAGGGTAGGGGAGCTGTTTTTT
TRBV10-3	-	TRBD1	TRBJ2-7	CAIRDSYEQYF	TGTGCCATCCGGGACAGCTACGAGCAGTACTTC
TRBV7-6	-	-	TRBJ2-1	CASSPIDAGGLNEQFF	TGTGCCAGCAGCCCTATTGATGCCGGGGGTCTTAATGAGCAGTTCTTC